This TCR beta chain was captured by sequencing in a study of blood T cell repertoires in COVID-19. Some clones are missing from TCRdb's copy, which holds only in-frame ones; the method was immunoSEQ multiplex PCR. Of just over 300,000 clones listed, around 90% are singletons. Germline CDR1 and CDR2: SGHDT and YYEEEE. With 4 bases clipped from V and 3 bases from J, the junction kept 6 bases outside the gene matches. This CDR3 contains 15 residues. Sequencing was performed on peripheral blood. This sequence joins TRBV5-6 and TRBJ2-1; TRBD1 agrees at 8 bases. The TCR sequence derives from a man between 18 and 29 years old with active or convalescent COVID-19. CDR3 in amino acids: CASSPGTGLYNEQFF. Written as DNA, the CDR3 is TGTGCCAGCAGCCCGGGGACAGGACTCTACAATGAGCAGTTCTTC.